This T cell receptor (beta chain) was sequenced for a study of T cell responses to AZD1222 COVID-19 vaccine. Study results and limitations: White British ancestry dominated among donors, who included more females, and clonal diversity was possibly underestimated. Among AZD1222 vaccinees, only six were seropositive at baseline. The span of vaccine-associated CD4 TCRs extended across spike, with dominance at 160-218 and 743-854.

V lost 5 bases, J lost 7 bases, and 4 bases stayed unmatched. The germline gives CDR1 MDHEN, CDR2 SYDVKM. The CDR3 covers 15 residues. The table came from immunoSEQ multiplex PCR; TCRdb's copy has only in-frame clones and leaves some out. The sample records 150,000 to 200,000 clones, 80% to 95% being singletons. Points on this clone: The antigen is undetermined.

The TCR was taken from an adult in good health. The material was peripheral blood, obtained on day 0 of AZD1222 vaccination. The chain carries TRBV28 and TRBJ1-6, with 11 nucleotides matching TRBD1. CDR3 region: CASSPDRGQNSPLHF. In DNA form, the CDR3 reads TGTGCCAGCAGTCCGGACAGGGGGCAGAATTCACCCCTCCACTTT.